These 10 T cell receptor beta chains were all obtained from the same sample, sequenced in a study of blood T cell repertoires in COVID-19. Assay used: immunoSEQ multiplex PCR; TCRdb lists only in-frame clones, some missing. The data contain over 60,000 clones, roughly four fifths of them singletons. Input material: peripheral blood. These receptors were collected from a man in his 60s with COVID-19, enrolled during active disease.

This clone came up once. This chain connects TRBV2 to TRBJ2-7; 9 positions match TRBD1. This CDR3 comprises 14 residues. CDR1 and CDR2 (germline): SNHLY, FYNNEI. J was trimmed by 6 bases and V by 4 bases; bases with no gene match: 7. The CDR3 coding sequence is TGTGCCAGCAGTGCCCTCCGGGACAGGGTCGAGCAGTACTTC. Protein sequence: CASSALRDRVEQYF.

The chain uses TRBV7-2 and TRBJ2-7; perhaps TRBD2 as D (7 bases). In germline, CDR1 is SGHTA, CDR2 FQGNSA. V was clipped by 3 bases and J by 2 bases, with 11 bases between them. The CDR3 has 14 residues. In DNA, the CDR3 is TGTGCCAGCAGCTTTGGGGGGGGCGCCTACGAGCAGTACTTC. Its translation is CASSFGGGAYEQYF.

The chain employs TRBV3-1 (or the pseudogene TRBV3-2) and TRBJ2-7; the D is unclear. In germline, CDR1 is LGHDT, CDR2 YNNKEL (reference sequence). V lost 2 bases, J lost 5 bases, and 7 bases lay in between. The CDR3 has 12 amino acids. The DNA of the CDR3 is TGTGCCAGCAGCCAACTTGCGAACGAGCAGTACTTC. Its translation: CASSQLANEQYF.

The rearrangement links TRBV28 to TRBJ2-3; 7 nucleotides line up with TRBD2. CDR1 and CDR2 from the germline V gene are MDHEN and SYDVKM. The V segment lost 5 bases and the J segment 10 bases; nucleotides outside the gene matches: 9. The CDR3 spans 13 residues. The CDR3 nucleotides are TGTGCCAGCAGTAACGGACTAGGAACGTCGCAGTATTTT. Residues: CASSNGLGTSQYF.

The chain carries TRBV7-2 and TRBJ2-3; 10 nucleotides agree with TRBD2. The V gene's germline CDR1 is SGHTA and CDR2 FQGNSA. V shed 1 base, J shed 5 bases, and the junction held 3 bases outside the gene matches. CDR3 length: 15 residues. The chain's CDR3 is CASSLVSGGEDTQYF. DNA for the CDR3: TGTGCCAGCAGCTTAGTGAGCGGGGGGGAAGATACGCAGTATTTT.

CDR3 sequence: CASSRGAITEAFF. CDR3 nucleotides: TGTGCCTCCAGCAGGGGGGCTATCACTGAAGCTTTCTTT. The gene calls are TRBV30 and TRBJ1-1; 7 bases are shared with TRBD1. The CDR3 consists of 13 residues. Germline V gene data show CDR1 as GTSNPN and CDR2 as SVGIG (reference sequence). J gave up 4 bases and V 7 bases, and 9 bases lay outside the gene matches.

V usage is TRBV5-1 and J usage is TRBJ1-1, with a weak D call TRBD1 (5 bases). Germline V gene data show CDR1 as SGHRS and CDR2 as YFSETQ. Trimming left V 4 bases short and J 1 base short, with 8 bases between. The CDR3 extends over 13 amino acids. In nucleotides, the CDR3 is TGCGCCAGCAGCAGGGGTGAGAACACTGAAGCTTTCTTT. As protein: CASSRGENTEAFF. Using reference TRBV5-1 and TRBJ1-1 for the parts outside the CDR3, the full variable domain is KAGVTQTPRYLIKTRGQQVTLSCSPISGHRSVSWYQQTPGQGLQFLFEYFSETQRNKGNFPGRFSGRQFSNSRSEMNVSTLELGDSALYLCASSRGENTEAFFGQGTRLTVV.

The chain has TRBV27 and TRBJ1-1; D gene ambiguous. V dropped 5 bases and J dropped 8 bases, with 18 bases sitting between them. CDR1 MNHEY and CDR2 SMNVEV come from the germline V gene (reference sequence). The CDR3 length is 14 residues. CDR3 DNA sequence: TGTGCCAGCAGTCCCCGATCTGACAAGATCGAAGCTTTCTTT. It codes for CASSPRSDKIEAFF.

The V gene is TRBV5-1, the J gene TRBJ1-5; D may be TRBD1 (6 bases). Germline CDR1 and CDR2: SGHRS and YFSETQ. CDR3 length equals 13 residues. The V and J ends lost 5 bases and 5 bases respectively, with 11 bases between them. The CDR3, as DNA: TGCGCCAGCAGAGGGGACATTGATCAGCCCCAGCATTTT. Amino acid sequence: CASRGDIDQPQHF.

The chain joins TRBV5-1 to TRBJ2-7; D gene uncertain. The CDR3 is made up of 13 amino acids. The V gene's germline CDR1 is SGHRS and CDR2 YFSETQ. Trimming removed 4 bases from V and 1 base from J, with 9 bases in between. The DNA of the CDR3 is TGCGCCAGCAGCCTGGACGGTTCCTACGAGCAGTACTTC. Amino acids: CASSLDGSYEQYF.